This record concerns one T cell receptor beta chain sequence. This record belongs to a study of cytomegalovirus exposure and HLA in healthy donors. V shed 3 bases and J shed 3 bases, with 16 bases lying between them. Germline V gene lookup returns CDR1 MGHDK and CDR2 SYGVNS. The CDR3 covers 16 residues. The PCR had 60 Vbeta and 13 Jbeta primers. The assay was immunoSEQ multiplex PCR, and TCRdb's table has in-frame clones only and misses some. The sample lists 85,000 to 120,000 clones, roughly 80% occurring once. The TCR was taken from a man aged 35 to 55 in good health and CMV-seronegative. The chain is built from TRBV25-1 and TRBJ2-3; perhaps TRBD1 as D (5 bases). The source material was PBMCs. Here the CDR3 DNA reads TGTGCCAGCAGTGAGGGTTGGGTGTCAGGGACAGATACGCAGTATTTT. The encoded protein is CASSEGWVSGTDTQYF.